This T cell receptor (beta chain) was identified in a study of cytomegalovirus exposure and HLA in healthy donors (dated by TCRdb to 2015 to 2018). Background for the entire study: An earlier analysis of some 600 of the donors reported around 280 Gb of sequence data and 95 million to 140 million unique TCR beta sequences obtained from about 180 million T cells. An early release covering just under 650 HLA-typed donors comprised approximately 300 gigabases of sequencing data and tens of millions of unique TCR sequences. Among the roughly 370 genotyped donors, approximately 77% belonged to the genetic ancestry cluster associated with self-reported Caucasian donors. The study aimed to test whether cataloging public T cell receptors could reveal signatures of past pathogen exposure. The study used immunosequencing to profile the T cell repertoires of several hundred subjects and linked those repertoires to cytomegalovirus serostatus. A separate validation cohort of roughly 110 different subjects was used in addition to the approximately 640-subject first cohort. To predict cytomegalovirus infection status, the study combined high-throughput TCR immunosequencing, statistical association of individual TCRs with disease status, and machine learning. In a later analysis, previously published TCR beta repertoires from some 640 donors were re-analyzed and high-resolution HLA genotyping was added so that TCR occurrence patterns could be studied. Rather than drawing on any new phenotypic data, the later analysis identified candidate immune exposures from TCR beta sequences and the way those sequences occurred across donors. To decide whether each TCR beta V gene segment behaved as functional or pseudogenic, an earlier analysis of over 500 of the donors relied on high-throughput TCR beta sequencing. Alongside the repertoire data, information on donor age, sex, ethnicity and CMV serostatus was compiled. A later genetic analysis took genome-wide SNP genotypes for 398 of the 666 donors and used that subset as a discovery cohort. Every repertoire in the discovery cohort had been generated on one and the same sequencing platform. HLA typing included class I and class II loci at four-digit resolution. The number of donors typed differed by locus, with about 629-630 for A, B, C, DRB1 and DQB1, roughly 520 for DQA1, about 610 for DPA1, and under 490 for DPB1. Several DR-DQ haplotypes were treated as single units for association and clustering because of strong linkage in the cohort. On average, 235,054 unique TCR beta nucleotide sequences were sequenced per donor among about 400 genotyped donors of the cohort, with roughly a sixth of those sequences being non-productive. General study outcomes and caveats: A further reported finding was that TCR beta sequences accurately predicted the HLA-A and HLA-B alleles for most subjects in the first cohort. In the study, approximately 150 TCR beta chains were listed as associated with cytomegalovirus. A group of highly shared sequence variants was considered likely to be a technical artifact of the sequencing pipeline. According to a later genetic analysis, donors in an Asian-associated ancestry cluster had fewer N-insertions in productive TCRs than the roughly 670-donor mean. The cohort was sequenced for TCR beta chains only, and without alpha or paired-chain data the features that could be detected were limited. A later analysis found that HLA-associated TCR beta chains were more clonally expanded and had lower generation probabilities than equally common non-associated chains. Correlated functional status among segregating V segments might be attributable to linkage disequilibrium, but an unknown experimental factor could not be ruled out. The authors suggested that the approach could potentially be generalized to other disease states and immunological phenotypes. Over 15 rarely observed V segments, including chromosome 9 orphons, were excluded from the earlier analysis of about 610 of the donors because counts were too low. Presence/absence analyses assumed roughly uniform sequencing depth across donors, an assumption that may not hold. In both the original and validation cohorts, the classifier was reported to diagnose cytomegalovirus status with high specificity and sensitivity. Because the 87-base-pair reads could not distinguish some IMGT-functional V segments, including TRBV6-2 and TRBV6-3, those segments were excluded. According to a later analysis, parvovirus B19, influenza, CMV and Epstein-Barr virus appeared linked to several top co-occurrence clusters. In an earlier analysis of under 600 of the donors, most TCR beta V segments were observed in productive rearrangements about 90% or about 30% of the time, broadly matching IMGT annotations. Most TCR sequences were observed very rarely across donors, whereas some public TCRs were present in many individuals. A later analysis found that TCR association rates varied across HLA loci, with DRB1 alleles showing the most associated TCRs and HLA-C alleles the fewest. V-gene and J-gene trimming of TCR beta chains was associated with a missense DCLRE1C variant in a later genetic analysis, and the association was replicated in an independent cohort. For the cohort, immune exposure information was limited to CMV serostatus. Because HLA typing was unavailable for some donors at each locus, only the typed subset was used in association tests. In vitro tests confirmed that a few of the cytomegalovirus-associated TCR beta chains recognize cytomegalovirus antigens. At a false discovery rate of 0.05, a later analysis linked 15,000 to 20,000 TCR beta sequences to specific HLA alleles. Strong co-occurrence of HLA alleles, especially DR and DQ, made assigning TCR associations to individual alleles difficult. A later analysis found that most CMV-associated TCR beta chains appeared HLA-restricted, with HLA associations seemingly driven largely by CMV exposure.

Of note for this clone: Its recognized antigen is unknown. No quality values exist for individual bases; no much larger clone is one base distant.

Library preparation used the immunoSEQ multiplex PCR assay. A mixture of 60 forward primers for TCR Vbeta segments and 13 reverse primers for TCR Jbeta segments was used in the multiplex PCR. The CDR3 region of rearranged TCR beta genes was amplified from genomic DNA by a multiplex PCR assay. On the Illumina HiSeq System, the amplified TCR beta libraries were sequenced as 87-base-pair reads. The authors' pipeline ran thus. A later analysis counted approximately 84 million unique TCR beta chains across the 700 or so repertoires, and 10 million to 12 million of these chains were shared by at least two donors. Raw reads were error-corrected and collapsed into unique sequences with a nearest-neighbor algorithm that merged closely related sequences to remove PCR and sequencing errors. Alignment of CDR3 sequences to IMGT reference sequences was used to assign V, D and J gene segments. Each retained sequence needed at least a six-nucleotide match to both a V gene segment and a J gene segment. Rearrangements were called productive when the CDR3 lacked stop codons and stayed in frame with V and J; all others were non-productive. Following IMGT convention, CDR3 was defined as the stretch from the second conserved V-encoded cysteine to the conserved J-encoded phenylalanine. In an earlier analysis of around 570 of the donors, sequences lacking an unambiguous match to a single V gene segment were excluded. An earlier analysis of 500 to 700 of the donors classified V segments as functional when productive rearrangements were above 56.7% and as segregating when the standard deviation between donors was above 5%. To diagnose cytomegalovirus status from the catalog of TCR beta chain sequences, a statistical classification framework was built. V and J gene assignment, in a later analysis, came from comparing TCR nucleotide sequences with IMGT/GENE-DB human TR gene sequences. A later analysis assigned CDR3 sequences and most-parsimonious VDJ recombination scenarios with the TCRdist pipeline. In a later analysis, each TCR beta chain was defined by its CDR3 amino acid sequence together with its V-gene family, and reads lacking a unique V-gene family were excluded. In a later analysis, fewer than 600 highly shared, low-generation-probability nucleotide sequences were removed to address suspected cross-contamination and a sequencing artifact. For each public chain, a later analysis derived a clonal expansion index from normalized ranks of inferred template counts within each repertoire. Generation probabilities in a later analysis came from a VDJ recombination model fitted to out-of-frame rearrangements, and those results were checked against IGoR. In a later analysis, TCR-TCR, TCR-HLA and TCR-CMV co-occurrence was scored with hypergeometric tests, and a repertoire-size bias correction was applied to TCR pairs. A later analysis estimated false discovery rates by permuting HLA or CMV assignments 20 times. In a later analysis, co-occurring TCRs were grouped using DBSCAN, and TCRdist sequence similarity was added for clustering within HLA-allele-positive subsets. For co-occurrence clustering, repertoires with fewer than 30,000 or more than 120,000 public chains were excluded, along with about five repertoires with anomalous nucleotide sharing. Held by TCRdb, this immuneACCESS table contains in-frame sequences only and omits some clones. Under half of the omission traces to an unresolved V gene where checked; the cause of the rest is unknown. V, J and clone size reflect that table, while D and trimming were determined from the DNA. The sample table holds 180,000 or so clones, of which 75% to 90% were seen once. Roughly 10% of the sample comes from the top ten.

CDR1 and CDR2, looked up from the germline V gene (reference sequence), are WNHNN and SYGVQD. V was cut back by 1 base and J by 2 bases, leaving a gap of 15 bases between them. From its cysteine to its phenylalanine, the CDR3 spans 17 amino acids. The kept DNA is CDR3 alone, 51 bases in frame from the first base. In total, 500 to 700 healthy bone marrow donors made up the cohort. All cohort members were sampled while nominally healthy, although unrecorded immune exposures were likely present. The donor tested CMV seropositive, placing the donor among the roughly 270 seropositive members of the cohort. Each donor provided a peripheral blood sample, and peripheral blood mononuclear cells were used for TCR beta sequencing. Genomic DNA was extracted from the blood cell samples with the Qiagen DNeasy Blood Extraction Kit.

This clonotype was obtained from a man younger than 35 in good health and CMV-seropositive. The sequence is built from TRBV10-1 and TRBJ2-1; confidence is insufficient to name the D gene. Sequenced material: PBMCs. The CDR3 in this case is CASSELVSSLTYNEQFF. The DNA sequence is TGCGCCAGCAGTGAGTTGGTTAGCTCACTTACCTACAATGAGCAGTTCTTC.